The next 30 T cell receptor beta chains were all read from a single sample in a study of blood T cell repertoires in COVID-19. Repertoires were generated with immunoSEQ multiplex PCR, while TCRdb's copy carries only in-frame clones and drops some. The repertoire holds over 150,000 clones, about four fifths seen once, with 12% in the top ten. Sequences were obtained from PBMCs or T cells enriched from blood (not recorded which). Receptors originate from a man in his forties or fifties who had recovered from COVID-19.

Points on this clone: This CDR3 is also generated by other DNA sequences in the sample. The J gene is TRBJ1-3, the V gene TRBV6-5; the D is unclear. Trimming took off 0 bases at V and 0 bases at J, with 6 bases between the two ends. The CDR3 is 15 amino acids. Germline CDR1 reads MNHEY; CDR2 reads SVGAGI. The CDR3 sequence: CASSYSGGSGNTIYF. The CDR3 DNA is TGTGCCAGCAGTTACTCCGGTGGCTCTGGAAACACCATATATTTT.

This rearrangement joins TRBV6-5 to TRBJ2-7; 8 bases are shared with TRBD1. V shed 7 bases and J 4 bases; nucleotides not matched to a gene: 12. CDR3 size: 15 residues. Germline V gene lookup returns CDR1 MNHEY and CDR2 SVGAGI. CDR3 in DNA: TGTGCCAGCATCCCCGGGTTTGGACAGGGTTACGAGCAGTACTTC. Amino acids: CASIPGFGQGYEQYF.

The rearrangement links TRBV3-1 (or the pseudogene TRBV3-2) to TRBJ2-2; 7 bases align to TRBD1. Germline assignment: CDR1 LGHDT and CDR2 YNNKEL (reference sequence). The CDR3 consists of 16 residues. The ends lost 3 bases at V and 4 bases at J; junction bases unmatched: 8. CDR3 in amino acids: CASSHVTGLSTGELFF. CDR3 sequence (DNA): TGTGCCAGCAGCCATGTGACAGGGTTGAGCACCGGGGAGCTGTTTTTT.

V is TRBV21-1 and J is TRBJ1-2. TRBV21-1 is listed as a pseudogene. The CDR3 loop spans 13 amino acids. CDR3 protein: CASSIVQSGGYTF. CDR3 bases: TGTGCCAGCAGCATCGTCCAGTCGGGGGGCTACACCTTC.

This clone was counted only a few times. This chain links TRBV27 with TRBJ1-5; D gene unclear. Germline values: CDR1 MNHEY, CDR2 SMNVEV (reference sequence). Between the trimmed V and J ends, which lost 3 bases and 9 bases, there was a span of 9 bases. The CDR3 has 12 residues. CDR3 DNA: TGTGCCAGCAGTTTCCGGGAAGGGCCCCAGCATTTT. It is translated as CASSFREGPQHF.

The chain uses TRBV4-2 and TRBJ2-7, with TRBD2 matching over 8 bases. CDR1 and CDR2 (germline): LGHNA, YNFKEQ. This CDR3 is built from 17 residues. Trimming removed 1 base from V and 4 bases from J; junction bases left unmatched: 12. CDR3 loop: CASSQVSSAGAKYEQYF. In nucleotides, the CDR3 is TGTGCCAGCAGCCAAGTGTCCTCAGCGGGAGCTAAGTACGAGCAGTACTTC.

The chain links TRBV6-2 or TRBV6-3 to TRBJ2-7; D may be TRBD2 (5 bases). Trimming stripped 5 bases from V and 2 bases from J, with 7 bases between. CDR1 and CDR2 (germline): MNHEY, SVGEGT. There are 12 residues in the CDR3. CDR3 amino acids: CASSNSAYEQYF. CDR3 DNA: TGTGCCAGCAGTAATAGCGCCTACGAGCAGTACTTC.

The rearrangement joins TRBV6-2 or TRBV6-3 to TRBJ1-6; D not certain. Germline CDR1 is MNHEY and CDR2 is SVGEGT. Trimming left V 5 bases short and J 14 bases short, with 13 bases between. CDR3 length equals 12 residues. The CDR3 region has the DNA TGTGCCAGCAGTAACCTTAGAACGGCCCTCCACTTT. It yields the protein CASSNLRTALHF.

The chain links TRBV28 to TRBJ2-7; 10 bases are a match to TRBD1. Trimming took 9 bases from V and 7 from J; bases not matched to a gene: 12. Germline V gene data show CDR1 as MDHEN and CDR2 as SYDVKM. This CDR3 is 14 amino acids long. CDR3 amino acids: CASVPGQGSREQYF. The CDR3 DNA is TGTGCCAGTGTCCCGGGACAGGGGTCTCGGGAGCAGTACTTC.

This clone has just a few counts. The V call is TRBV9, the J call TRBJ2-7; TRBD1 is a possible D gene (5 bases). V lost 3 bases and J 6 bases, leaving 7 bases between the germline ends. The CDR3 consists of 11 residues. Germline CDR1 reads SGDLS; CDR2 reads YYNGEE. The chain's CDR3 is CASSGDSEQYF. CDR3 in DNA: TGTGCCAGCAGCGGTGACAGCGAGCAGTACTTC.

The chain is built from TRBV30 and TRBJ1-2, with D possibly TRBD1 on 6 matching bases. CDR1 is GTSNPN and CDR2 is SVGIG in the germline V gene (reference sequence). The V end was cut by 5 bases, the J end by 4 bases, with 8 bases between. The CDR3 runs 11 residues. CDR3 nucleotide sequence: TGTGCCTGGGTCAGGGGCTATGGCTACACCTTC. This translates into CAWVRGYGYTF.

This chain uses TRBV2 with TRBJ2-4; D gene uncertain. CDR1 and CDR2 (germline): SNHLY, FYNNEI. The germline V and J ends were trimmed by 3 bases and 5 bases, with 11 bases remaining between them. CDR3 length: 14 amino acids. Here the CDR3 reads CASSEMRSQNIQYF. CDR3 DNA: TGTGCCAGCAGTGAGATGCGATCCCAAAACATTCAGTACTTC.

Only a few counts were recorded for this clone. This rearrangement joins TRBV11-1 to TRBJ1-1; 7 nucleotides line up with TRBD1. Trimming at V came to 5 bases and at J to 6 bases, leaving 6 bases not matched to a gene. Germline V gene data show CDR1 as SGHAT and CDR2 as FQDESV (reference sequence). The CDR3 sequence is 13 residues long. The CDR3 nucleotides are TGTGCCAGCAGCGCCAACAGGGGTCCTGAAGCTTTCTTT. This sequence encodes CASSANRGPEAFF.

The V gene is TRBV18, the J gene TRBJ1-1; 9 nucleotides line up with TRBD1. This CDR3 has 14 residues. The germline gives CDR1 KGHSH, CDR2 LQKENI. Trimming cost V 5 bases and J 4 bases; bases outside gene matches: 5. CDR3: CASSYSTGGTEAFF. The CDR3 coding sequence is TGTGCCAGCTCATACTCGACAGGGGGCACTGAAGCTTTCTTT.

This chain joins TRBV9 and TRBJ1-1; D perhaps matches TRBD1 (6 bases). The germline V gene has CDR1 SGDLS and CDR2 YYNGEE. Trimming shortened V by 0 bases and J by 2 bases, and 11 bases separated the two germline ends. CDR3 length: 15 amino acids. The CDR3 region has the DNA TGTGCCAGCAGCGTAGCGGGACACCCTAACACTGAAGCTTTCTTT. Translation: CASSVAGHPNTEAFF.

The DNA for the CDR3 is TGTGCCAGCAGCTTTAGCGGGAGCCCACAAGAGACCCAGTACTTC. Amino acids: CASSFSGSPQETQYF. The V and J genes are TRBV5-4 and TRBJ2-5, with 9 bases that match TRBD2. J gave up 2 bases and V 2 bases, and 4 bases lay outside the gene matches. CDR1 and CDR2 from the germline V gene are SGHNT and YYREEE (reference sequence). The CDR3 totals 15 residues.

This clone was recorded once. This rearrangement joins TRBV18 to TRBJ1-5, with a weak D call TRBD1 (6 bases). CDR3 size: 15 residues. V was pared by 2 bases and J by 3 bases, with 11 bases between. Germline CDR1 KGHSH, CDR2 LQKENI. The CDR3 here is CASSPGGGPNQPQHF. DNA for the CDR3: TGTGCCAGCTCACCAGGTGGGGGCCCCAATCAGCCCCAGCATTTT.

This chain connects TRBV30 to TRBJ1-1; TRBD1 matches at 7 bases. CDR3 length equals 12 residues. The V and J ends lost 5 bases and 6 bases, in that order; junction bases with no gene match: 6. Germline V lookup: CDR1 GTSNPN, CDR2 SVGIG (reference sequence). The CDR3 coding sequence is TGTGCCTGGGATTACGGGACAGCTGAAGCTTTCTTT. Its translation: CAWDYGTAEAFF.

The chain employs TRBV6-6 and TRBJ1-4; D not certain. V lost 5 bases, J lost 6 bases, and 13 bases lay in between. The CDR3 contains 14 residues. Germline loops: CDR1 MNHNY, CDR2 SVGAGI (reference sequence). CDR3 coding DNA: TGTGCCAGCAGTGGCGGGATCCAGGATGAAAAACTGTTTTTT. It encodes CASSGGIQDEKLFF.

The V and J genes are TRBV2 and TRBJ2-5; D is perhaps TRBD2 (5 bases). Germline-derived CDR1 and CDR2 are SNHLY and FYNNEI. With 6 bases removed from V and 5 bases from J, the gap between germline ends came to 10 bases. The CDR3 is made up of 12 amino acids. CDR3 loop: CASSAGYETQYF. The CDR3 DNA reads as TGTGCCAGCAGCGCGGGTTATGAGACCCAGTACTTC.

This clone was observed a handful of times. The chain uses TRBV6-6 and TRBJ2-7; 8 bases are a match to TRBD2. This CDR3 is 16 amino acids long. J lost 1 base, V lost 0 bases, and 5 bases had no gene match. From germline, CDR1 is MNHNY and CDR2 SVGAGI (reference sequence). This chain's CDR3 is CASSYSSAGGSYEQYF. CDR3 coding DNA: TGTGCCAGCAGTTACTCCTCTGCGGGAGGTTCCTACGAGCAGTACTTC.

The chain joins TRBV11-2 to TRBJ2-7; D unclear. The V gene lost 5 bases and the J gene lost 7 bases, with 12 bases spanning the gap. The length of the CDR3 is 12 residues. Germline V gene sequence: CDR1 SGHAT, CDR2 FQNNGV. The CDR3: CASSPNQREQYF. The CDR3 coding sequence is TGTGCCAGCAGCCCCAACCAGAGGGAGCAGTACTTC. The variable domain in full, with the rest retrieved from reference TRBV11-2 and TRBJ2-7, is EAGVAQSPRYKIIEKRQSVAFWCNPISGHATLYWYQQILGQGPKLLIQFQNNGVVDDSQLPKDRFSAERLKGVDSTLKIQPAKLEDSAVYLCASSPNQREQYFGPGTRLTVT.

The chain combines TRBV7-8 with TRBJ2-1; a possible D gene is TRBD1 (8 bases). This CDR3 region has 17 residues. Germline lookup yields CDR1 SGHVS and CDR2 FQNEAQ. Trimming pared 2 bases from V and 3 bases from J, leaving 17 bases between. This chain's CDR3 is CASSLNRGGFLYNEQFF. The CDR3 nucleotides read TGTGCCAGCAGCTTAAACAGGGGGGGTTTCCTCTACAATGAGCAGTTCTTC.

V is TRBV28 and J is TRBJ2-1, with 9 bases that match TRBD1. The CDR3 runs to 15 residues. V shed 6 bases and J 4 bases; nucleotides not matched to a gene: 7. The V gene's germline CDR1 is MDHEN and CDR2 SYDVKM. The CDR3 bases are TGTGCCAGCAGCCCAACAGGGGGCAATTACAATGAGCAGTTCTTC. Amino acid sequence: CASSPTGGNYNEQFF.

This CDR3 is CASGRGAYEQYF. The CDR3 nucleotides read TGTGCCAGCGGCAGGGGAGCCTACGAGCAGTACTTC. This chain joins TRBV28 and TRBJ2-7, with TRBD1 as a possible D gene (6 bases). Germline V gives CDR1 MDHEN, CDR2 SYDVKM. The CDR3 is made up of 12 amino acids. V lost 8 bases to trimming and J lost 2 bases, with 10 bases between them.

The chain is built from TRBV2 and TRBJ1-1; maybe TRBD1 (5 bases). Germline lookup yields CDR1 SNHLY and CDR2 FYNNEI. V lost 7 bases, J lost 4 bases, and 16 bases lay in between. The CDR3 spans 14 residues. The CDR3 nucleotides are TGTGCCAGCAAAGGGATTGGGGGGAGCACTGAAGCTTTCTTT. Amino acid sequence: CASKGIGGSTEAFF. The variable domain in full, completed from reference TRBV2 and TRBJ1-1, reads EPEVTQTPSHQVTQMGQEVILRCVPISNHLYFYWYRQILGQKVEFLVSFYNNEISEKSEIFDDQFSVERPDGSNFTLKIRSTKLEDSAMYFCASKGIGGSTEAFFGQGTRLTVV.

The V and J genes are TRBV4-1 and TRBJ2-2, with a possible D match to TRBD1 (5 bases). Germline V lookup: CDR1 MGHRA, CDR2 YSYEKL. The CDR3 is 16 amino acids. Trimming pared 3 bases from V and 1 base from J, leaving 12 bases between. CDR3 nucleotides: TGCGCCAGCAGCCACCAGGGCTCGCGGAACACCGGGGAGCTGTTTTTT. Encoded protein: CASSHQGSRNTGELFF.

The CDR3 loop is CASSPTSPHPTYEQYF. As DNA, the CDR3 is TGTGCCAGCAGTCCTACTAGCCCGCACCCTACCTACGAGCAGTACTTC. V is TRBV28 and J is TRBJ2-7, with TRBD2 as a possible D gene (6 bases). This CDR3 comprises 16 residues. Germline CDR1 MDHEN, CDR2 SYDVKM. Trimming left V 5 bases short and J 2 bases short, with 19 bases between.

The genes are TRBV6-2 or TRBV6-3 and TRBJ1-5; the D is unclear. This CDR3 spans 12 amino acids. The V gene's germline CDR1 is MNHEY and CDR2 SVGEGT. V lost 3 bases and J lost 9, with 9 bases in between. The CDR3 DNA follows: TGTGCCAGCAGTTATTCTTTAGCGCCCCAGCATTTT. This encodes CASSYSLAPQHF.

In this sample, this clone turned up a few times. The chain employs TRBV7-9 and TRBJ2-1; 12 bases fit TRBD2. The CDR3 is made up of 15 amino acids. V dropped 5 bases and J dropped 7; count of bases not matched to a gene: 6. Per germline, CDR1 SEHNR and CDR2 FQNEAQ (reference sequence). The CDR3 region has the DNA TGTGCCAGCAGCGGGCTAGCGGGAGGGTGGAATGAGCAGTTCTTC. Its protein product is CASSGLAGGWNEQFF.